These 8 T cell receptor beta chains were sequenced from one sample in a study of control samples from healthy donors and cancer patients (TCRdb year 2020). Libraries were built with the immunoSEQ multiplex PCR assay. Here the immuneACCESS table is served through TCRdb, limited to in-frame sequences with V and J called. Missing clones are a known gap in these copies; in checked studies unresolved V genes cover under half, and the rest lacks a known reason. The sample table holds about 210,000 clones. The top ten clones comprise roughly 2% of the sample. The sample was blood. These receptors came from a young woman in good health.

The rearrangement joins TRBV3-1 (or the pseudogene TRBV3-2) to TRBJ2-2, with 11 nucleotides matching TRBD2. CDR3 length equals 15 residues. Germline CDR1 reads LGHDT; CDR2 reads YNNKEL (reference sequence). The V gene end was trimmed by 7 bases and the J gene end by 4 bases; junction bases not matched to a gene: 5. CDR3 sequence reads: CASTHSGGVTGELFF. CDR3 coding DNA: TGTGCCAGCACTCATAGCGGGGGGGTCACCGGGGAGCTGTTTTTT.

The chain joins TRBV5-4 to TRBJ2-5, with 8 bases aligning to TRBD2. CDR3 length: 17 amino acids. Germline lookup yields CDR1 SGHNT and CDR2 YYREEE (reference sequence). V shed 3 bases and J 5 bases; nucleotides not matched to a gene: 15. CDR3 in amino acids: CASSSGGSGAGGETQYF. The CDR3 bases are TGTGCCAGCAGCTCCGGGGGTAGCGGGGCTGGTGGGGAGACCCAGTACTTC.

The CDR3 DNA follows: TGTGCCAGCAGTCCTCGAGGGGACGGGCACTCTGGAAACACCATATATTTT. As protein: CASSPRGDGHSGNTIYF. The chain recombines TRBV9 with TRBJ1-3; the D gene is possibly TRBD1 (5 bases). This CDR3 has 17 amino acids. Between the trimmed V and J ends, which lost 5 bases and 0 bases, there was a span of 18 bases. Germline V gene sequence: CDR1 SGDLS, CDR2 YYNGEE.

About this clone: The sample has other DNA sequences that encode this CDR3 too. The chain is built from TRBV9 and TRBJ1-5; D is unresolved. This CDR3 comprises 13 residues. Germline assignment: CDR1 SGDLS and CDR2 YYNGEE. Trimming cost V 2 bases and J 7 bases, with 10 bases left between them. In DNA form, the CDR3 reads TGTGCCAGCAGCGTTGGTGGAAGCCAGCCCCAGCATTTT. This codes for CASSVGGSQPQHF.

The chain couples TRBV19 to TRBJ2-1, with D perhaps assigned TRBD1 or TRBD2 (6 bases each). This CDR3 has 15 amino acids. The V and J ends lost 4 bases and 3 bases respectively, with 13 bases between them. Germline CDR1 is LNHDA and CDR2 is SQIVND (reference sequence). The CDR3 bases are TGTGCCAGTAGTAAGGAGGGACACTACTACAATGAGCAGTTCTTC. Translation: CASSKEGHYYNEQFF.

The chain uses TRBV18 and TRBJ2-7, with TRBD1 matching over 7 bases. The CDR3 extends over 15 amino acids. Trimming at V came to 3 bases and at J to 3 bases, leaving 8 bases not matched to a gene. Germline CDR1 reads KGHSH; CDR2 reads LQKENI. The CDR3 region is CASSPTNRGYYEQYF. In DNA form, the CDR3 reads TGTGCCAGCTCACCCACGAACAGGGGTTACTACGAGCAGTACTTC. The variable domain in full, with the rest retrieved from reference TRBV18 and TRBJ2-7, is NAGVMQNPRHLVRRRGQEARLRCSPMKGHSHVYWYRQLPEEGLKFMVYLQKENIIDESGMPKERFSAEFPKEGPSILRIQQVVRGDSAAYFCASSPTNRGYYEQYFGPGTRLTVT.

The chain carries TRBV28 and TRBJ1-3, with D uncertain. Trimming shortened V by 6 bases and J by 1 base, and 13 bases separated the two germline ends. The CDR3 is 15 residues long. Per the germline V gene, CDR1 is MDHEN and CDR2 is SYDVKM. The DNA of the CDR3 is TGTGCCAGCAGAATCGGAGCTATGTCTGGAAACACCATATATTTT. Amino acids: CASRIGAMSGNTIYF.

V usage is TRBV9 and J usage is TRBJ1-2, with D tentatively TRBD1 (6 bases). Germline values: CDR1 SGDLS, CDR2 YYNGEE. V lost 2 bases, J lost 2 bases, and 10 bases lay in between. There are 14 residues in the CDR3. The CDR3 loop reads CASSVTGLNYGYTF. In DNA form, the CDR3 reads TGTGCCAGCAGCGTTACAGGGCTCAACTATGGCTACACCTTC.